This T cell receptor (beta chain) appears in the sequencing data of a study of blood T cell repertoires in COVID-19. Study background: Spain, Italy and the United States supplied samples that represented acute and convalescent COVID-19. The cDNA or gDNA used as material had been derived from T cells, B-cell-depleted T cells, or PBMCs.

The CDR3 loop spans 13 amino acids. Trimming pared 2 bases from V and 8 bases from J, leaving 13 bases between. Per germline, CDR1 SGHDT and CDR2 YYEEEE. Methods used by the authors: Amplification of reference gene primers provided the estimated nucleated cell counts. Data came from immunoSEQ multiplex PCR; TCRdb stores just in-frame clones and leaves some out. For V, J and clone size, that table is used; D and trimming come from the DNA. The profile shows approximately 84,000 clones, around 80% of them singletons. Sequenced material: peripheral blood. The sequence came from a woman older than 75 with acute or convalescent COVID-19. The V and J genes are TRBV5-6 and TRBJ2-5, with D possibly matching TRBD1 (6 bases). The CDR3 is CASSFLQGPTQYF. CDR3 nucleotides: TGTGCCAGCAGCTTCCTACAGGGTCCTACCCAGTACTTC.